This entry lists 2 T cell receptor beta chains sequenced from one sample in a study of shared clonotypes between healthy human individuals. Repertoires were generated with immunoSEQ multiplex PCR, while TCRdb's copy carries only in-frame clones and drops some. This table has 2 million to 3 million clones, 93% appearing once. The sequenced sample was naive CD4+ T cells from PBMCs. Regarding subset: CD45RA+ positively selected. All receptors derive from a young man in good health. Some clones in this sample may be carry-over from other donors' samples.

The CDR3 coding sequence is TGCGCCAGCAGCCAACCAAAGCAGGCAAACATTCAGTACTTC. Translated: CASSQPKQANIQYF. The rearrangement uses TRBV4-1 and TRBJ2-4; D gene uncertain. Trimming removed 2 bases at V and 6 bases at J, with 11 bases between. The CDR3 contains 14 residues. Germline assignment: CDR1 MGHRA and CDR2 YSYEKL.

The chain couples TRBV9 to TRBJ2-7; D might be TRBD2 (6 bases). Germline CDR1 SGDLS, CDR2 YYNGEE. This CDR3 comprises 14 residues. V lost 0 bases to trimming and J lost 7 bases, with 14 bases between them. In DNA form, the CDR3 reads TGTGCCAGCAGCGTAGGGGGGGACTCTGCTGAGCAGTACTTC. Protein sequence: CASSVGGDSAEQYF.